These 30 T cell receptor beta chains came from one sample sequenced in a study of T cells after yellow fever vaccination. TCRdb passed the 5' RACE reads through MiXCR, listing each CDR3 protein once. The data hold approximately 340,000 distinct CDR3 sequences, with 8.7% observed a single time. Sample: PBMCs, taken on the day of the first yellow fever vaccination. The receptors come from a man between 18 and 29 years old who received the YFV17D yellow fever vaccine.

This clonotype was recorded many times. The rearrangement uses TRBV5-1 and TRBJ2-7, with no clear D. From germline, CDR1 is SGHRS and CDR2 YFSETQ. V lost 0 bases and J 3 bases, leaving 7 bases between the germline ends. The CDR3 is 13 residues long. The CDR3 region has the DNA TGCGCCAGCAGCTTGGAGGGCCGCTACGAGCAGTACGTC. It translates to CASSLEGRYEQYV.

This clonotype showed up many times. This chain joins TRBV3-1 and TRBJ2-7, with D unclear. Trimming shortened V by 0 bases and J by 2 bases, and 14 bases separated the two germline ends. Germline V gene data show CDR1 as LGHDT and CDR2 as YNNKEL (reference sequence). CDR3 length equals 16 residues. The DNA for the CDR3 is TGTGCCAGCAGCCAAGATTTACCGCCTGCTACCTACGAGCAGTACGTC. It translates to CASSQDLPPATYEQYV.

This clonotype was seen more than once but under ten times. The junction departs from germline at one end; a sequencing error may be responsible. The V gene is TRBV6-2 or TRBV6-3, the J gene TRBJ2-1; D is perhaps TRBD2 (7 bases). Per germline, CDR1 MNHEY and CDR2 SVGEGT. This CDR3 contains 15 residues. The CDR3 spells CASSRPPGGYHEQFF. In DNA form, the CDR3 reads TGTGCCAGCAGCCGTCCCCCGGGGGGCTACCATGAGCAGTTCTTC.

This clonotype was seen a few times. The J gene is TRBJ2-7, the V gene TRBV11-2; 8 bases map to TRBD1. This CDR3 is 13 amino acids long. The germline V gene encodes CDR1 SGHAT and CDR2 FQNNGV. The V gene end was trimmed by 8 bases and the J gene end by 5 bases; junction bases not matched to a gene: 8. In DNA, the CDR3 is TGTGCCAGCCGACCCAGGGGGCAGGACGAGCAGTACGTC. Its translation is CASRPRGQDEQYV.

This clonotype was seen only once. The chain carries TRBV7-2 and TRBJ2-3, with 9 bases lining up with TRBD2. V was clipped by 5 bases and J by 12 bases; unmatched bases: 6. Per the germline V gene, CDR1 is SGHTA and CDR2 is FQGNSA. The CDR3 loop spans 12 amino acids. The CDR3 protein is CASSAYSGGQYF. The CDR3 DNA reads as TGTGCCAGCAGCGCATATAGCGGGGGACAGTATTTT. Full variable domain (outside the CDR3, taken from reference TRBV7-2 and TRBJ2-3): GAGVSQSPSNKVTEKGKDVELRCDPISGHTALYWYRQSLGQGLEFLIYFQGNSAPDKSGLPSDRFSAERTGGSVSTLTIQRTQQEDSAVYLCASSAYSGGQYFGPGTRLTVL.

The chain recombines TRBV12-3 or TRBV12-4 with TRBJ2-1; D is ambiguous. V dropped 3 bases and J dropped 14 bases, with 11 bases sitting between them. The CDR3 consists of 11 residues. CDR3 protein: CASSFGQLEFF. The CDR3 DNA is TGTGCCAGCAGTTTCGGGCAGTTAGAGTTCTTC.

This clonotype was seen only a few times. This CDR3 is CASSFLPTGAGANVLTF. CDR3 bases: TGTGCCAGCAGCTTTCTTCCGACGGGGGCTGGGGCCAACGTCCTGACTTTC. The chain joins TRBV5-6 to TRBJ2-6; D is perhaps TRBD2 (6 bases). The V end lost 2 bases, the J end lost 2 bases, and 14 bases lay between the germline ends. The germline CDR1 and CDR2 sequences are SGHDT and YYEEEE. This CDR3 contains 17 residues.

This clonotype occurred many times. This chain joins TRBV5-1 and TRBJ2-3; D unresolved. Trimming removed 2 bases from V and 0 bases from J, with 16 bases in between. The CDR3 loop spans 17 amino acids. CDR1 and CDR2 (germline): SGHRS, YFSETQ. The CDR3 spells CASSFTGLEHSTDTQYF. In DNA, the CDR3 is TGCGCCAGCAGCTTTACGGGCCTAGAACATAGCACAGATACGCAGTATTTT.

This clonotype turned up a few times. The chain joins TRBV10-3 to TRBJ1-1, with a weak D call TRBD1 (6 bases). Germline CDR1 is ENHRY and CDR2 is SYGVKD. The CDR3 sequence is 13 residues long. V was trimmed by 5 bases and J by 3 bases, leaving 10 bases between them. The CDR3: CAISTGMDTEAFF. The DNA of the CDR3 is TGTGCCATCAGTACAGGGATGGACACTGAAGCTTTCTTT.

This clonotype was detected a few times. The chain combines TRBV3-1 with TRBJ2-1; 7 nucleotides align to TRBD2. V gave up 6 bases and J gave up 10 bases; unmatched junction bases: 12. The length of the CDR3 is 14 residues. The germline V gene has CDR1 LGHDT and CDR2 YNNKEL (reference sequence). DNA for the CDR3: TGTGCCAGCAGTCCCGGGACTACCCAATGGGAGCAGTTCTTC. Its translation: CASSPGTTQWEQFF.

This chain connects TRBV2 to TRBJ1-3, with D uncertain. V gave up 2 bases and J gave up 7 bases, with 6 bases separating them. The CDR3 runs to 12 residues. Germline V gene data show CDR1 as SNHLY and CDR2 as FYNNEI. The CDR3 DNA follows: TGTGCCAGCAGTGAAACACAGAACACCATATATTTT. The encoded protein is CASSETQNTIYF.

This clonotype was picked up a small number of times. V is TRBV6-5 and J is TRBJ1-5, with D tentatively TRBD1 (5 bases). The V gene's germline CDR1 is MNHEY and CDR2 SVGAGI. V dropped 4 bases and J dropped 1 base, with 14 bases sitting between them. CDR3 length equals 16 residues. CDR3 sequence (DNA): TGTGCCAGCAGTTTGCCCGGGACGGCGAGCAATCAGCCCCAGCATTTT. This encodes CASSLPGTASNQPQHF.

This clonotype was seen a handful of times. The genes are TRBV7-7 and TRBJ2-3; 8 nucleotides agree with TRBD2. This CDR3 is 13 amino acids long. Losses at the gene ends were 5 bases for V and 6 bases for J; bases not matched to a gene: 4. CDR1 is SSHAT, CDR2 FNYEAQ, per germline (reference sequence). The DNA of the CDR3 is TGTGCCAGCAGCACCGGACTAGCCGATACGCAGTATTTT. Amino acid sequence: CASSTGLADTQYF.

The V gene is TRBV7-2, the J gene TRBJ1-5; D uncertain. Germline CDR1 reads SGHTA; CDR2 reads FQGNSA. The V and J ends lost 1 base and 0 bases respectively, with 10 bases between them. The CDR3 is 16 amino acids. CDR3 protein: CASSLGGGSSNQPQHF. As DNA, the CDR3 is TGTGCCAGCAGCTTAGGAGGAGGGAGTAGCAATCAGCCCCAGCATTTT.

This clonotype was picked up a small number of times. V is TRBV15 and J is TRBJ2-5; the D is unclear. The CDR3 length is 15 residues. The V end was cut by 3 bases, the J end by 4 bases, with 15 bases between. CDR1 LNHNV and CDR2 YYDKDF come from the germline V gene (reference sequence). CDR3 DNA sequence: TGTGCCACCAGCAGGGACCGACACGTTGGAGAGACCCAGTACTTC. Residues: CATSRDRHVGETQYF. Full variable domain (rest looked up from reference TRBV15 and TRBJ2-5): DAMVIQNPRYQVTQFGKPVTLSCSQTLNHNVMYWYQQKSSQAPKLLFHYYDKDFNNEADTPDNFQSRRPNTSFCFLDIRSPGLGDTAMYLCATSRDRHVGETQYFGPGTRLLVL.

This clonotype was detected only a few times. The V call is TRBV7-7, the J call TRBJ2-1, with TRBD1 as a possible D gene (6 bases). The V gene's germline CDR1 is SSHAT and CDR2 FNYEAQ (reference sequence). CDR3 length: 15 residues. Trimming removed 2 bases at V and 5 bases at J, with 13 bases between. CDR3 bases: TGTGCCAGCAGCTTATGGCAGGGGTTTAACAATGAGCAGTTCTTC. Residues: CASSLWQGFNNEQFF. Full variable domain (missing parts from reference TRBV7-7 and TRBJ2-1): GAGVSQSPRYKVTKRGQDVTLRCDPISSHATLYWYQQALGQGPEFLTYFNYEAQPDKSGLPSDRFSAERPEGSISTLTIQRTEQRDSAMYRCASSLWQGFNNEQFFGPGTRLTVL.

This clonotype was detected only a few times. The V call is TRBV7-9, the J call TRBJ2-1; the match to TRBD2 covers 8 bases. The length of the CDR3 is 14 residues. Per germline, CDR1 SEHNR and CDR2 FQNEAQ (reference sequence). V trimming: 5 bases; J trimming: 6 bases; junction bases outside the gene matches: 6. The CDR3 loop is CASSPPGTSNEQFF. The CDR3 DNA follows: TGTGCCAGCAGCCCCCCCGGGACTAGCAATGAGCAGTTCTTC.

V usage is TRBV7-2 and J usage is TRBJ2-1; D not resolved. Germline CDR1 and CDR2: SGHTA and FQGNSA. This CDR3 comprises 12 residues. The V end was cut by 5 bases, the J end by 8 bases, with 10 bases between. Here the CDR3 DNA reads TGTGCCAGCAGCCCTACTCGGGATGAGCAGTTCTTC. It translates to CASSPTRDEQFF.

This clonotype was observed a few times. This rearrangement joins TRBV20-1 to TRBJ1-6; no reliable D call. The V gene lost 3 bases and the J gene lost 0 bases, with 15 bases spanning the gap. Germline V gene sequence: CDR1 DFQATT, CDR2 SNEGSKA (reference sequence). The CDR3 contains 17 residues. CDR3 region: CSASHREGSSYNSPLHF. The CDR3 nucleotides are TGCAGTGCTAGTCATCGTGAGGGAAGCTCCTATAATTCACCCCTCCACTTT.

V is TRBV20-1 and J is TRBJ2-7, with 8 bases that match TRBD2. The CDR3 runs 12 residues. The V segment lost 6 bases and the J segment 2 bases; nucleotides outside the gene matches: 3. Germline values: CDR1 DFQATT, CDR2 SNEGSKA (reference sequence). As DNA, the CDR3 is TGCAGTGCGTGGGGACTAGCCTACGAGCAGTACGTC. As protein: CSAWGLAYEQYV.

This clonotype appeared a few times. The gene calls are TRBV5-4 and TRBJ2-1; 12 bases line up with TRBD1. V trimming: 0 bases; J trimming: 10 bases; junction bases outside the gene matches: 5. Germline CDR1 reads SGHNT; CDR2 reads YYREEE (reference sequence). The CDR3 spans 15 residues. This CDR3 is CASSLGDRGPREQFF. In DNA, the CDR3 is TGTGCCAGCAGCTTGGGGGACAGGGGGCCTCGGGAGCAGTTCTTC.

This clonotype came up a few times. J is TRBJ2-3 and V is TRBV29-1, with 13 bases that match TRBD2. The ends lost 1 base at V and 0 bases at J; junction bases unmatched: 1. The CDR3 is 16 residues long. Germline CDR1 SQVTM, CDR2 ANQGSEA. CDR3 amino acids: CSVEGTSGSSTDTQYF. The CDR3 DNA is TGCAGCGTTGAAGGGACTAGCGGGAGTAGCACAGATACGCAGTATTTT.

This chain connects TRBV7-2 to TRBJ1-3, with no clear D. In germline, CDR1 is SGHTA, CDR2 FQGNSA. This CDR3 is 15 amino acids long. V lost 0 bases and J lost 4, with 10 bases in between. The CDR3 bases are TGTGCCAGCAGCTTAGCCCCGAACACGGGAAACACCATATATTTT. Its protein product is CASSLAPNTGNTIYF.

CDR3 sequence: CASGPALLWGGEKLFF. CDR3 nucleotides: TGTGCCAGCGGCCCTGCGCTCCTCTGGGGAGGTGAAAAACTGTTTTTT. The V and J genes are TRBV7-1 and TRBJ1-4; D gene ambiguous. TRBV7-1 is an open reading frame, and its role is uncertain. This CDR3 has 16 residues. Trimming cost V 8 bases and J 7 bases, with 23 bases left between them.

CDR3 amino acids: CASSFGAPHNEQYV. DNA for the CDR3: TGTGCCAGCAGCTTTGGGGCTCCCCACAACGAGCAGTACGTC. The chain uses TRBV11-3 and TRBJ2-7, with a possible D match to TRBD1 (5 bases). The CDR3 loop spans 14 amino acids. V was shortened by 3 bases and J by 5 bases, with 14 bases between the two germline ends. Germline V gene lookup returns CDR1 SGHNT and CDR2 YENEEA.

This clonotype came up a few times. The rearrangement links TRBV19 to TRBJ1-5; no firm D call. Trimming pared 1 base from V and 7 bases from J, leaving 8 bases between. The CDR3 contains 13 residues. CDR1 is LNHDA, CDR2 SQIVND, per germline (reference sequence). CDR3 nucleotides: TGTGCCAGTAGTATAGTCATAAAGCAGCCCCAGCATTTT. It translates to CASSIVIKQPQHF.

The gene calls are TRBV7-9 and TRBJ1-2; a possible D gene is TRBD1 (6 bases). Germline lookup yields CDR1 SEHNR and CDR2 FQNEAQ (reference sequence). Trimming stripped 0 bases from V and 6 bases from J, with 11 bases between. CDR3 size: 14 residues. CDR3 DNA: TGTGCCAGCAGCTTAGCGACAGGTTGGAATGGCTACACCTTC. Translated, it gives CASSLATGWNGYTF.

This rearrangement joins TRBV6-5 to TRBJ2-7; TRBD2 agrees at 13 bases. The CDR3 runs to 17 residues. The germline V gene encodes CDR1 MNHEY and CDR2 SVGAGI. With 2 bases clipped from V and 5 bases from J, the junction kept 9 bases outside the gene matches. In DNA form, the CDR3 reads TGTGCCAGCAGTTACGTGACTAGCGGGGGGTTAATCGACGAGCAGTACTTC. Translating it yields CASSYVTSGGLIDEQYF.

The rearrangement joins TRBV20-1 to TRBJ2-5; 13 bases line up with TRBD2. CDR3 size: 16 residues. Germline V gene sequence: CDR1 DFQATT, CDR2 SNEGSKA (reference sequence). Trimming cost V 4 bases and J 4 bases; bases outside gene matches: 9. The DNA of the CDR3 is TGCAGTGCTACCGGACTAGCGGGGGCCCCGATAGAGACCCAGTACTTC. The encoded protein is CSATGLAGAPIETQYF.

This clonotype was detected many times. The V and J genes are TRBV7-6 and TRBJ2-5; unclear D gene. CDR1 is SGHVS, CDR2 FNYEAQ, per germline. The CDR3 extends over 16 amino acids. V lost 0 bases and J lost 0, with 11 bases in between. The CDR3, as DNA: TGTGCCAGCAGCTTAGCCCCACAGTTGTACCAAGAGACCCAGTACTTC. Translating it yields CASSLAPQLYQETQYF.